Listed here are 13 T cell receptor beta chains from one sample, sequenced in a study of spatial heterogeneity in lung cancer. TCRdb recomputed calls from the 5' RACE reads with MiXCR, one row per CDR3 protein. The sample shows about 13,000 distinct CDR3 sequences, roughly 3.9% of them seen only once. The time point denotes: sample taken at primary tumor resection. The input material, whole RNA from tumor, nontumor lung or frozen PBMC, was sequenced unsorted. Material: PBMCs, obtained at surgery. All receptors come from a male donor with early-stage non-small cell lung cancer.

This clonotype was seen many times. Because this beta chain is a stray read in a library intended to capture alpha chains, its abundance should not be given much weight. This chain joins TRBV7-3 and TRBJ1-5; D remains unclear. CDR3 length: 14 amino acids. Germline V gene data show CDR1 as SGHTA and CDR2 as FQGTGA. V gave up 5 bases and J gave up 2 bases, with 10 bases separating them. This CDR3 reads CASSQDGGNQPQHF. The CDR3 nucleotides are TGTGCCAGCAGCCAGGACGGGGGCAATCAGCCCCAGCATTTT.

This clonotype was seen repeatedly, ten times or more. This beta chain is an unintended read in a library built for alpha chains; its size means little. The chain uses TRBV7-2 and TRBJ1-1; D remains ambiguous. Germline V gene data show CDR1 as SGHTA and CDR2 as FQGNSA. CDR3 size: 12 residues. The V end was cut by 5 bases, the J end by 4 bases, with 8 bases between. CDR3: CASSPRSTEAFF. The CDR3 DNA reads TGTGCCAGCAGCCCGCGGTCCACTGAAGCTTTCTTT.

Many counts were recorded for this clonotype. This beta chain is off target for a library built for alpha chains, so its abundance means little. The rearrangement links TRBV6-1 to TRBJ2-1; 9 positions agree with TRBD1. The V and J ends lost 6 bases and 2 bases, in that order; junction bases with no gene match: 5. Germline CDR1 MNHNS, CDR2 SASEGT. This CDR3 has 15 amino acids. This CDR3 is CASSADRGAYNEQFF. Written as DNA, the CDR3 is TGTGCCAGCAGCGCAGACAGGGGGGCCTACAATGAGCAGTTCTTC.

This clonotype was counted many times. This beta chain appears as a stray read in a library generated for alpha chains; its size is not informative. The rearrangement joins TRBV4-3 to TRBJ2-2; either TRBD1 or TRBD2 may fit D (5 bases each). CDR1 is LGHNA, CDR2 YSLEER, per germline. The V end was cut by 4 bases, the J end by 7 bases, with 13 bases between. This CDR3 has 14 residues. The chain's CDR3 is CASSRNIGGGELFF. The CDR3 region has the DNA TGCGCCAGCAGCCGCAATATTGGGGGCGGGGAGCTGTTTTTT.

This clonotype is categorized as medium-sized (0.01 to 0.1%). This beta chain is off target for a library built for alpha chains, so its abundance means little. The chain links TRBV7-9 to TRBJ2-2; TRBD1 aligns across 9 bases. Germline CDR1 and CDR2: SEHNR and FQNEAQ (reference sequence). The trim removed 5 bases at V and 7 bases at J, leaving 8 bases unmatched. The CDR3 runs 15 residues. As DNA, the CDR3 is TGTGCCAGCAGCCCAACTACAGGGGGCAACGGGGAGCTGTTTTTT. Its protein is CASSPTTGGNGELFF.

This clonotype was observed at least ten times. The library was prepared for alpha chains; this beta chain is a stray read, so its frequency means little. The CDR3 nucleotides are TGCGCCAGCAGCTTCCTAGCGGAGACCTACGAGCAGTACTTC. Residues: CASSFLAETYEQYF. V gene TRBV5-1 combines with J gene TRBJ2-7; 7 bases fit TRBD2. This CDR3 comprises 14 residues. The junction had 4 bases not matched to a gene; V was cut back by 2 bases and J by 2 bases. CDR1 is SGHRS and CDR2 is YFSETQ in the germline V gene.

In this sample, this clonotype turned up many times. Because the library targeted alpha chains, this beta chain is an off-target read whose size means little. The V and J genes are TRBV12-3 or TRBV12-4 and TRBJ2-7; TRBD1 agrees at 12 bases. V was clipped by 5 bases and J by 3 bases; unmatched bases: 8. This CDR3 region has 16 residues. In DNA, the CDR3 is TGTGCCAGCAGTCCCGGGGACAGGGGGCAGGACTACGAGCAGTACTTC. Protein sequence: CASSPGDRGQDYEQYF.

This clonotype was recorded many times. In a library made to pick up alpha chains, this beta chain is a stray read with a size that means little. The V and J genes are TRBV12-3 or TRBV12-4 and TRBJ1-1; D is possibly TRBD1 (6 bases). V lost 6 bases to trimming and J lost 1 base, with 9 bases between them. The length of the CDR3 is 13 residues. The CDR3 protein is CASRPDRNTEAFF. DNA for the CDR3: TGTGCCAGCAGACCGGACAGGAACACTGAAGCTTTCTTT.

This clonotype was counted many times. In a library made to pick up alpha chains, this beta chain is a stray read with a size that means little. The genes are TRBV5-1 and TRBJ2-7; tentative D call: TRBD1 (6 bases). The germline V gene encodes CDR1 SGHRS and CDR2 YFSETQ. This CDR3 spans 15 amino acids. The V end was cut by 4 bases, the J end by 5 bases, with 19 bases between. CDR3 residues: CASSPQQGWVHEQYF. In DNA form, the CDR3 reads TGCGCCAGCAGCCCGCAACAGGGTTGGGTTCACGAGCAGTACTTC.

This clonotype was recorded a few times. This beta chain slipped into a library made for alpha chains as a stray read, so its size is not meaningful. CDR3 amino acids: CASGGQHYEQYF. The CDR3 DNA follows: TGTGCCAGCGGAGGACAGCACTACGAGCAGTACTTC. This sequence joins TRBV6-5 and TRBJ2-7; D is possibly TRBD1 (6 bases). The CDR3 is 12 residues long. From germline, CDR1 is MNHEY and CDR2 SVGAGI. Trimming left V 8 bases short and J 3 bases short, with 11 bases between.

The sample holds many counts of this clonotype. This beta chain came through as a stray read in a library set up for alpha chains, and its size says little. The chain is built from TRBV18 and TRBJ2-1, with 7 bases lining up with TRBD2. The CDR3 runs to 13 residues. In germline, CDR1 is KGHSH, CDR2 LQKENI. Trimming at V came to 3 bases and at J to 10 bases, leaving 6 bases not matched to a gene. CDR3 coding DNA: TGTGCCAGCTCACCCGGACTAGGCGGCGAGCAGTTCTTC. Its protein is CASSPGLGGEQFF.

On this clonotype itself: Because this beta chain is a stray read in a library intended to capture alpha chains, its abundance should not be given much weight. The CDR3 DNA follows: TGTGCCAGCAGTTACTCGATTCTCGGGGCCTCCTACGAGCAGTACTTC. Translated: CASSYSILGASYEQYF. The rearrangement links TRBV6-5 to TRBJ2-7; D possibly uses TRBD1 or TRBD2 (5 bases each). Per the germline V gene, CDR1 is MNHEY and CDR2 is SVGAGI. The CDR3 extends over 16 amino acids. Trimming pared 0 bases from V and 0 bases from J, leaving 12 bases between.

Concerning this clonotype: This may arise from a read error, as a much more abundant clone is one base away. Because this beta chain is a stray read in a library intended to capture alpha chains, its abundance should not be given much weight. CDR3 in DNA: TGCAGTGCTAGTCCCATCGGGCTAGCGGAAGGCTCCGGGGAGCTGTTTTTT. Translating it yields CSASPIGLAEGSGELFF. This rearrangement joins TRBV20-1 to TRBJ2-2; TRBD2 aligns across 7 bases. The CDR3 consists of 17 residues. Trimming cost V 3 bases and J 6 bases; bases outside gene matches: 16. CDR1 is DFQATT, CDR2 SNEGSKA, per germline (reference sequence).